What follows are 18 T cell receptor beta chains derived from one specimen sequenced in a study of T cells after yellow fever vaccination (dated by TCRdb to about 2019). The treatment or condition label corresponds to: live attenuated yellow fever vaccine strain. The receptor library was made with 5' RACE. The instrument was an Illumina NovaSeq 6000. TCRdb handled the public reads itself, with Q25 trimming in fastp and clone calling in MiXCR, and kept productive beta chains. Each CDR3 protein appears once, grouped with its most common genes and DNA. A total of a few hundred thousand distinct CDR3 sequences appear in this sample, over 4% of them only once. 20% to 25% of the sample is in the top ten clones. The sequenced sample was PBMCs, obtained 5 days after the yellow fever booster vaccination. These receptors all stem from a man younger than 30 who received the YFV17D yellow fever vaccine.

This clonotype was seen more than once but under ten times. This chain uses TRBV6-2 or TRBV6-3 with TRBJ2-1, with 7 bases lining up with TRBD2. Germline V gene data show CDR1 as MNHEY and CDR2 as SVGEGT. The CDR3 spans 16 residues. V dropped 1 base and J dropped 7; count of bases not matched to a gene: 10. DNA for the CDR3: TGTGCCAGCAGTTACTTGGCGGCAGGGAGGGGTAATGAGCAGTTCTTC. The encoded protein is CASSYLAAGRGNEQFF.

The sample holds a few counts of this clonotype. The chain carries TRBV7-3 and TRBJ2-1, with 8 bases aligning to TRBD2. The J segment lost 8 bases and the V segment lost 4 bases, leaving 4 bases of the junction unmatched. Germline CDR1 and CDR2: SGHTA and FQGTGA. This CDR3 spans 13 amino acids. CDR3 sequence: CASSSGTRYEQFF. The CDR3, as DNA: TGTGCCAGCAGCTCTGGGACTAGATATGAGCAGTTCTTC.

This clonotype has more than one count but fewer than ten. V and J are TRBV5-6 and TRBJ2-6; D call uncertain. V was clipped by 1 base and J by 0 bases, with 14 bases between them. From germline, CDR1 is SGHDT and CDR2 YYEEEE. The CDR3 contains 18 residues. The CDR3 loop is CASSLNSGSFSGANVLTF. The CDR3, as DNA: TGTGCCAGCAGCTTGAACTCCGGCAGCTTCTCTGGGGCCAACGTCCTGACTTTC.

The chain joins TRBV19 to TRBJ2-1, with D perhaps being TRBD1 or TRBD2 (5 bases each). The germline V gene has CDR1 LNHDA and CDR2 SQIVND (reference sequence). V lost 7 bases and J lost 6, with 16 bases in between. This CDR3 has 14 amino acids. The CDR3 protein is CASTIPGLLNEQFF. CDR3 in DNA: TGTGCCAGTACTATTCCGGGGCTCCTCAATGAGCAGTTCTTC. Supplemented by reference TRBV19 and TRBJ2-1, the full variable domain reads DGGITQSPKYLFRKEGQNVTLSCEQNLNHDAMYWYRQDPGQGLRLIYYSQIVNDFQKGDIAEGYSVSREKKESFPLTVTSAQKNPTAFYLCASTIPGLLNEQFFGPGTRLTVL.

This clonotype was counted at least ten times. The V and J genes are TRBV4-3 and TRBJ2-1; D possibly uses TRBD1 or TRBD2 (7 bases each). CDR3 length: 16 residues. The germline V gene has CDR1 LGHNA and CDR2 YSLEER. The V end lost 0 bases, the J end lost 4 bases, and 13 bases lay between the germline ends. The DNA of the CDR3 is TGCGCCAGCAGCCAAGATGTCAGGGGGGGTTACAATGAGCAGTTCTTC. As protein: CASSQDVRGGYNEQFF.

The CDR3 DNA reads TGTGCCAGCAGCCTAGATGGGAGTCACCTACGGGAGACCCAGTACTTC. Its translation: CASSLDGSHLRETQYF. The chain carries TRBV9 and TRBJ2-5, with D possibly being TRBD2 (5 bases). Germline-derived CDR1 and CDR2 are SGDLS and YYNGEE. The CDR3 covers 16 residues. The V end was cut by 4 bases, the J end by 5 bases, with 21 bases between.

This clonotype was recorded at least ten times. V gene TRBV5-1 combines with J gene TRBJ1-2; TRBD1 agrees at 7 bases. Germline V lookup: CDR1 SGHRS, CDR2 YFSETQ. Losses at the gene ends were 4 bases for V and 4 bases for J; bases not matched to a gene: 10. The CDR3 has 15 amino acids. The CDR3 spells CASSGSTTGFYGYTF. In DNA, the CDR3 is TGCGCCAGCAGCGGATCAACGACAGGGTTCTATGGCTACACCTTC. The complete variable domain, with remaining parts taken from reference TRBV5-1 and TRBJ1-2, reads KAGVTQTPRYLIKTRGQQVTLSCSPISGHRSVSWYQQTPGQGLQFLFEYFSETQRNKGNFPGRFSGRQFSNSRSEMNVSTLELGDSALYLCASSGSTTGFYGYTFGSGTRLTVV.

This clonotype was seen repeatedly, ten times or more. This chain uses TRBV6-1 with TRBJ2-5; possibly TRBD2 for D (6 bases). V was cut by 6 bases and J by 5 bases, with 19 bases left in between. This CDR3 contains 15 residues. CDR1 is MNHNS, CDR2 SASEGT, per germline. The CDR3: CASSPAPGDRETQYF. The CDR3 DNA sequence: TGTGCCAGCAGCCCCGCCCCGGGGGACCGGGAGACCCAGTACTTC.

This clonotype has just a few counts. This chain uses TRBV5-4 with TRBJ1-2, with TRBD1 matching 12 bases. Germline loops: CDR1 SGHNT, CDR2 YYREEE (reference sequence). CDR3 length: 16 amino acids. V was clipped by 6 bases and J by 2 bases; unmatched bases: 8. CDR3 amino acids: CASTMGQGALNYGYTF. The CDR3 nucleotides are TGTGCCAGCACGATGGGACAGGGGGCCTTAAACTATGGCTACACCTTC.

This clonotype occurred many times. The chain couples TRBV10-3 to TRBJ2-2; D may be TRBD1 (6 bases). Trimming cost V 6 bases and J 7 bases, with 15 bases left between them. CDR1 ENHRY and CDR2 SYGVKD come from the germline V gene. CDR3 length: 14 amino acids. CDR3 DNA: TGTGCCATCAGGACACAGGGAGAGGACGGGGAGCTGTTTTTT. Its translation: CAIRTQGEDGELFF.

The J gene is TRBJ2-7, the V gene TRBV27; D is undetermined. The germline V and J ends were trimmed by 0 bases and 0 bases, with 15 bases remaining between them. This CDR3 has 17 residues. Per germline, CDR1 MNHEY and CDR2 SMNVEV (reference sequence). The CDR3 coding sequence is TGTGCCAGCAGTTTATCATCCCTACCACGGATCTCCTACGAGCAGTACGTC. Translation: CASSLSSLPRISYEQYV.

This clonotype appeared a few times. The chain employs TRBV11-1 and TRBJ2-5; 7 bases map to TRBD1. The CDR3 is made up of 19 amino acids. Losses at the gene ends were 0 bases for V and 0 bases for J; bases not matched to a gene: 13. CDR1 and CDR2 from the germline V gene are SGHAT and FQDESV (reference sequence). CDR3 residues: CASSLAATTGPGYQETQYF. In DNA form, the CDR3 reads TGTGCCAGCAGCTTAGCGGCAACGACAGGGCCGGGGTACCAAGAGACCCAGTACTTC.

In its sample, this clonotype was seen many times. V usage is TRBV20-1 and J usage is TRBJ2-5; TRBD1 agrees at 7 bases. With 5 bases clipped from V and 1 base from J, the junction kept 7 bases outside the gene matches. This CDR3 contains 14 residues. Per germline, CDR1 DFQATT and CDR2 SNEGSKA (reference sequence). For the CDR3, the DNA is TGCAGTGCTCCCACAGGGGTCACCCAAGAGACCCAGTACTTC. Translation: CSAPTGVTQETQYF.

V and J are TRBV5-1 and TRBJ1-1; TRBD1 matches 8 bases. With 1 base clipped from V and 3 bases from J, the junction kept 8 bases outside the gene matches. In germline, CDR1 is SGHRS, CDR2 YFSETQ. The CDR3 loop spans 16 amino acids. DNA of the CDR3: TGCGCCAGCAGCTTGAGGGTCAGGGGGCCTGACACTGAAGCTTTCTTT. Its protein product is CASSLRVRGPDTEAFF.

The genes are TRBV6-5 and TRBJ1-5; D unclear. The CDR3 has 14 amino acids. Germline V gene data show CDR1 as MNHEY and CDR2 as SVGAGI. The ends were cut back, 5 bases at V and 5 bases at J, with 13 bases in the middle. CDR3: CASSESRWDQPQHF. The CDR3 nucleotides are TGTGCCAGCAGTGAAAGCAGGTGGGATCAGCCCCAGCATTTT.

This clonotype was observed many times. V gene TRBV4-2 combines with J gene TRBJ2-2; D might be TRBD2 (7 bases). The CDR3 extends over 14 amino acids. Germline CDR1 LGHNA, CDR2 YNFKEQ. The V end was cut by 8 bases, the J end by 4 bases, with 14 bases between. The CDR3 nucleotides are TGTGCCAGCTCCCGGGGGGCGGTCACCGGGGAGCTGTTTTTT. Translating it yields CASSRGAVTGELFF.

This clonotype was found many times. V and J are TRBV7-9 and TRBJ1-1, with D unresolved. The length of the CDR3 is 14 residues. Germline V gives CDR1 SEHNR, CDR2 FQNEAQ (reference sequence). The V and J ends lost 7 bases and 6 bases respectively, with 18 bases between them. DNA of the CDR3: TGTGCCAGCAAGGGAGGAGAAATGAAGGCTGAAGCTTTCTTT. Its translation is CASKGGEMKAEAFF.

The chain links TRBV4-1 to TRBJ2-7, with TRBD1 matching over 8 bases. The germline V gene encodes CDR1 MGHRA and CDR2 YSYEKL. The CDR3 length is 16 residues. After removal of 3 bases from V and 3 bases from J, the junction contained 10 bases not matched to a gene. The CDR3 here is CASSQYAGTGFYEQYF. As DNA, the CDR3 is TGCGCCAGCAGCCAGTACGCCGGGACAGGTTTCTACGAGCAGTACTTC.